These 9 T cell receptor beta chains were sequenced from one sample in a study of cytomegalovirus exposure and HLA in healthy donors. The PCR was carried out with 60 Vbeta primers and 13 Jbeta primers. Method: immunoSEQ multiplex PCR; TCRdb's copy keeps in-frame clones and lacks some. Of approximately 120,000 clones in the sample, 65% to 80% were seen once. The sample was PBMCs. The receptors shown here come from a man between 25 and 39 years old in good health and CMV-seronegative.

This rearrangement joins TRBV5-1 to TRBJ1-5; tentatively, D is TRBD1 (6 bases). Trimming removed 0 bases from V and 2 bases from J, with 12 bases in between. Looked up from germline, CDR1 is SGHRS and CDR2 is YFSETQ. This CDR3 has 16 residues. The CDR3 is CASSLEGGMGNQPQHF. The DNA for the CDR3 is TGCGCCAGCAGCTTGGAGGGGGGGATGGGCAATCAGCCCCAGCATTTT.

This chain links TRBV5-1 with TRBJ1-4; the D gene is possibly TRBD1 (5 bases). Germline-derived CDR1 and CDR2 are SGHRS and YFSETQ. Trimming pared 5 bases from V and 0 bases from J, leaving 11 bases between. The CDR3 covers 15 residues. The CDR3 DNA is TGCGCCAGCAGACGAGGAGGGGCAACTAATGAAAAACTGTTTTTT. Translated: CASRRGGATNEKLFF.

The J gene is TRBJ1-4, the V gene TRBV6-5, with TRBD1 matching over 11 bases. The V gene's germline CDR1 is MNHEY and CDR2 SVGAGI. The ends lost 4 bases at V and 8 bases at J; junction bases unmatched: 6. The CDR3 covers 15 residues. The chain's CDR3 is CASSSWGQGDEKLFF. CDR3 nucleotide sequence: TGTGCCAGCAGTTCCTGGGGACAGGGGGACGAAAAACTGTTTTTT.

A word on this clone: The sample carries other DNA sequences with the same CDR3. The chain is built from TRBV7-2 and TRBJ2-6; 7 bases are shared with TRBD1. The CDR3 runs to 15 residues. Germline-derived CDR1 and CDR2 are SGHTA and FQGNSA. J lost 0 bases, V lost 5 bases, and 1 base had no gene match. The CDR3 protein is CASSRDSSGANVLTF. For the CDR3, the DNA is TGTGCCAGCAGCCGGGACAGCTCTGGGGCCAACGTCCTGACTTTC.

This clone has a handful of counts. The chain links TRBV2 to TRBJ2-2, with D tentatively TRBD2 (6 bases). V was clipped by 3 bases and J by 2 bases, with 10 bases between them. This CDR3 is built from 15 residues. The germline V gene encodes CDR1 SNHLY and CDR2 FYNNEI. CDR3 region: CASSEGLANTGELFF. As DNA, the CDR3 is TGTGCCAGCAGTGAGGGACTGGCAAACACCGGGGAGCTGTTTTTT.

This clone was counted between two and nine times. The chain uses TRBV4-1 and TRBJ1-4; unclear D gene. In germline, CDR1 is MGHRA, CDR2 YSYEKL. This CDR3 has 13 amino acids. Between the trimmed V and J ends, which lost 0 bases and 12 bases, there was a span of 11 bases. CDR3 residues: CASSQEMRGELFF. The CDR3 DNA reads as TGCGCCAGCAGCCAAGAGATGAGAGGTGAACTGTTTTTT.

This sequence joins TRBV28 and TRBJ1-2; possibly TRBD1 for D (6 bases). Looked up from germline, CDR1 is MDHEN and CDR2 is SYDVKM. The germline V and J ends were trimmed by 1 base and 4 bases, with 13 bases remaining between them. The CDR3 runs to 15 residues. The CDR3 here is CASSLSQGMGYGYTF. The CDR3 coding sequence is TGTGCCAGCAGTTTATCACAGGGTATGGGCTATGGCTACACCTTC.

This rearrangement joins TRBV27 to TRBJ1-2; D gene uncertain. Trimming pared 2 bases from V and 4 bases from J, leaving 17 bases between. There are 16 residues in the CDR3. The germline gives CDR1 MNHEY, CDR2 SMNVEV (reference sequence). The chain's CDR3 is CASSLSRPAGVYGYTF. The CDR3 region has the DNA TGTGCCAGCAGTTTAAGCCGCCCGGCCGGGGTCTATGGCTACACCTTC.

The rearrangement links TRBV7-2 to TRBJ1-5; 10 bases fit TRBD1. This CDR3 region has 14 residues. The V and J ends lost 4 bases and 11 bases, in that order; junction bases with no gene match: 8. Germline assignment: CDR1 SGHTA and CDR2 FQGNSA. The CDR3 loop reads CASSSPGQGRTQHF. For the CDR3, the DNA is TGTGCCAGCAGCTCCCCGGGACAGGGGAGGACCCAGCATTTT.